This T cell receptor beta chain was captured by sequencing in a study of shared clonotypes between healthy human individuals. The study, taken as a whole, reports: What limited the represented genetic and exposure-history diversity was the small number of donors. Relative to memory subsets, naive subsets generally showed larger estimated richness.

As concerns this clone: The antigen is not known.

CDR1 and CDR2 from the germline V gene are MNHNS and SASEGT. The trim removed 5 bases at V and 7 bases at J, leaving 8 bases unmatched. This CDR3 has 15 amino acids. Repertoires were generated with immunoSEQ multiplex PCR, while TCRdb's copy carries only in-frame clones and drops some. The repertoire holds about 1 million clones, 75% seen once, with approximately 1.5% in the top ten. This chain joins TRBV6-1 and TRBJ1-6; 7 bases align to TRBD1. Sequenced material: memory CD4+ T cells sorted from blood. Subset defined: CD45RA-negative fraction. The origin of this receptor is a man between 18 and 35 years old in good health. The CDR3 loop reads CASSHRQGSNSPLHF. The CDR3, as DNA: TGTGCCAGCAGTCATAGACAGGGTAGCAATTCACCCCTCCACTTT.